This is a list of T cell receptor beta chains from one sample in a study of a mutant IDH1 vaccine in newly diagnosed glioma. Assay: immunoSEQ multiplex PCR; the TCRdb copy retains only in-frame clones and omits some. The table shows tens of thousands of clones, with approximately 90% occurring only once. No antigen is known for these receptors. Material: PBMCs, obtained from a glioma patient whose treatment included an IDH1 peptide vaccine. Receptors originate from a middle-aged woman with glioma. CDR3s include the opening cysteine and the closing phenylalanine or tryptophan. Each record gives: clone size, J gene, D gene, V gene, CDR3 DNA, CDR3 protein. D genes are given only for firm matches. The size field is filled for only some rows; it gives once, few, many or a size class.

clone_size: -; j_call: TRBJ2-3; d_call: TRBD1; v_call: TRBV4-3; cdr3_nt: TGCGCCAGCAGCCAGCAGTCCTACAGGGGTTCTTCAGATACGCAGTATTTT; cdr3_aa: CASSQQSYRGSSDTQYF
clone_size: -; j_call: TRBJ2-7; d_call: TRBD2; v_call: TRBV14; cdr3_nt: TGTGCCAGCAGCCGGCGGGACGGGAGGCCCCAGCAGTACTTC; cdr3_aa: CASSRRDGRPQQYF
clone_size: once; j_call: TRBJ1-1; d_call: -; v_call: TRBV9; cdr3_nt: TGTGCCAGCAGCGTAGGGCAGGGTATCATGAACACTGAAGCTTTCTTT; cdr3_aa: CASSVGQGIMNTEAFF
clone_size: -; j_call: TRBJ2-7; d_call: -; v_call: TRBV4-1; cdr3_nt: TGCGCCAGCAGCCAAGGTCAAGTAAGCTCCTACGAGCAGTACTTC; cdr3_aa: CASSQGQVSSYEQYF
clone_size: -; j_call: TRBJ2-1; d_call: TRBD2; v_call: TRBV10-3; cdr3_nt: TGTGCCACGGTAGCGGGGGGGACCGACAATGAGCAGTTCTTC; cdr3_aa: CATVAGGTDNEQFF
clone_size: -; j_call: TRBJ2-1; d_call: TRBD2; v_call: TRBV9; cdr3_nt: TGTGCCAGCAGCGTAGTGCTAGCGGGAGGTAGTGATGAGCAGTTCTTC; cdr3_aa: CASSVVLAGGSDEQFF
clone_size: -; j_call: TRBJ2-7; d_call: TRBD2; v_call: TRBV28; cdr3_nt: TGTGCCAGCAGTTTGTTTAGCGGGCCCTACGAGCAGTACTTC; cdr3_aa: CASSLFSGPYEQYF
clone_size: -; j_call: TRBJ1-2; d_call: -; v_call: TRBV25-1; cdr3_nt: TGTGCCAGCAGTGAATCGGGGCATTCGTTCTATGGCTACACCTTC; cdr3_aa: CASSESGHSFYGYTF
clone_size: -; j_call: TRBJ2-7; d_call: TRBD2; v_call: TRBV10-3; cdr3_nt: TGTGCCATCAGGGGTAGCGGGAGCTACTCCTACGAGCAGTACTTC; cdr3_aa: CAIRGSGSYSYEQYF
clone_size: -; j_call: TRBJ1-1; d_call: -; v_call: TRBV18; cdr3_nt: TGTGCCAGCTCACCACACCCCCGACAGACCGAAACTGAAGCTTTCTTT; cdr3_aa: CASSPHPRQTETEAFF
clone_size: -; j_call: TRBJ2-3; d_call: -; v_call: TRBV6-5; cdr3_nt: TGTGCCAGCAGTTACCCCAGGGGAGCTACGCAGTATTTT; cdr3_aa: CASSYPRGATQYF
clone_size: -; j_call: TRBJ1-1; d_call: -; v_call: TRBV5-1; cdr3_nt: TGCGCCACCCAACCAGGAAAACCATGGGACACTGAAGCTTTCTTT; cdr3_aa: CATQPGKPWDTEAFF
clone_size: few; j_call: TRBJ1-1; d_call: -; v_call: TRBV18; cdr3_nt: TGTGCCAGCTCACAGGGGGTGAACACTGAAGCTTTCTTT; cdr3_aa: CASSQGVNTEAFF
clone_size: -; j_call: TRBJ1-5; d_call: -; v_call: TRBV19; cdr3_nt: TGTGCCAGTAGTATTTGGGGGGGCAATCAGCCCCAGCATTTT; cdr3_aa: CASSIWGGNQPQHF
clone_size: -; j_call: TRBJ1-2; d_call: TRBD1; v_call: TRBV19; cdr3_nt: TGTGCCAGTAGTATCGGACAGGGGCGAGGCTACACCTTC; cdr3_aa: CASSIGQGRGYTF
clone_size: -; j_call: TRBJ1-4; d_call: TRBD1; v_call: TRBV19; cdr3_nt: TGTGCCAGTAGTATGTCGAGGGGGCCGACCGAAAAACTGTTTTTT; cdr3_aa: CASSMSRGPTEKLFF
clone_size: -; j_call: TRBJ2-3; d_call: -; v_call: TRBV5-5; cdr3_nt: TGTGCCAGCAGCTTGGTATCCACTAGCACAGATACGCAGTATTTT; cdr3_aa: CASSLVSTSTDTQYF
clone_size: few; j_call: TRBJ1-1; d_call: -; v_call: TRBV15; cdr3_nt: TGTGCCACCAGCAGAGATGAAAGGCAAGAAGCTTTCTTT; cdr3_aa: CATSRDERQEAFF
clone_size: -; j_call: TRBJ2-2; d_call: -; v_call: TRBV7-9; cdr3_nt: TGTGCCAGCTCAACTCCGGGCCTCAGGAACACCGGGGAGCTGTTTTTT; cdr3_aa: CASSTPGLRNTGELFF
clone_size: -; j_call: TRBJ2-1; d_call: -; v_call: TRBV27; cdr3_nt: TGTGCCAGCAGTTTAATCGGGAATGAGCAGTTCTTC; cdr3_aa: CASSLIGNEQFF
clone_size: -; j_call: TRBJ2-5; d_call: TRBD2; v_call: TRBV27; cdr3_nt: TGTGCCAGCAGTACGATAGCGGGGTCAAAAGAGACCCAGTACTTC; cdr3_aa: CASSTIAGSKETQYF
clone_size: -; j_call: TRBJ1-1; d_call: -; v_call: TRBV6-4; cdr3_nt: TGTGCCAGCAGTAGCCAAGGGGGGAACACTGAAGCTTTCTTT; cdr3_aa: CASSSQGGNTEAFF
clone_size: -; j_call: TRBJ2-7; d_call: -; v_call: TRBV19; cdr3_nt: TGTGCCAGTAGTACAGCAGGATTCTACGAGCAGTACTTC; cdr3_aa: CASSTAGFYEQYF
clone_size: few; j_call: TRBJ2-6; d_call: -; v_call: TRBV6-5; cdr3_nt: TGTGCCAGCAGTTCCGACAGGGCCAACGTCCTGACTTTC; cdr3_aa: CASSSDRANVLTF
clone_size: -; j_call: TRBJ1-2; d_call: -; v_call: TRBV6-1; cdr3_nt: TGTGCCAGCAGTGAAGCTGGCCGGAGTGGCTACACCTTC; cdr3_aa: CASSEAGRSGYTF
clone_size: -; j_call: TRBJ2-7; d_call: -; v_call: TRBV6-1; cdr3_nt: TGTGCCAGCAGTGTGGAAGGGGATAGCGAGCAGTACTTC; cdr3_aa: CASSVEGDSEQYF
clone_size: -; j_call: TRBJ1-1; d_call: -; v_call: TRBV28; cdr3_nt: TGTGCCAGCAGTTCAATGGCGGTGAAGGCTTTCTTT; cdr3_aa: CASSSMAVKAFF
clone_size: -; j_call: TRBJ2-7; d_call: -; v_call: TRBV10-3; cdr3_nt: TGTGCCATCAGTGAGAAGGGCGGCTACGAGCAGTACTTC; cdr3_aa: CAISEKGGYEQYF
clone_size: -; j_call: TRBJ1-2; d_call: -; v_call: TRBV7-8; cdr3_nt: TGTGCCAGCAGCTTAGAGTGGGGAACAGACTATGGCTACACCTTC; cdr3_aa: CASSLEWGTDYGYTF
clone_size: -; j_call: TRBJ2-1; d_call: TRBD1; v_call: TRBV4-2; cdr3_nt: TGTGCCAGCAGCCAAGAGGGACAGGCACACAATGAGCAGTTCTTC; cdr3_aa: CASSQEGQAHNEQFF
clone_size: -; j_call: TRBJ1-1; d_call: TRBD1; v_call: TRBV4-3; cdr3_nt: TGCGCCAGCAGCCGAAACACTCAGGGGGCGGGCACTGAAGCTTTCTTT; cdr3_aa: CASSRNTQGAGTEAFF
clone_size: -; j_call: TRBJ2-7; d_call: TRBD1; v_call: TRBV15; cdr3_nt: TGTGCCACCAGCACGGGACAGGGCTACGAGCAGTACTTC; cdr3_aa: CATSTGQGYEQYF
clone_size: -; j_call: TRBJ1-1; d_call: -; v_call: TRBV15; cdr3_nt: TGTGCCACCAGCAGAGATCGGTTTGAAGCTTTCTTT; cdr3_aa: CATSRDRFEAFF
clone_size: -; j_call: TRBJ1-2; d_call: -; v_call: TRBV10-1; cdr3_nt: TGCGCCAGCAGTCACGACAGTAACTATGGCTACACCTTC; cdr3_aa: CASSHDSNYGYTF
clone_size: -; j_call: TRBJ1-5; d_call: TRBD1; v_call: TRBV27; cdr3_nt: TGTGCCAGCAGTATGACAGGGTCGGCCCCCAGTCAGCCCCAGCATTTT; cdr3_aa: CASSMTGSAPSQPQHF
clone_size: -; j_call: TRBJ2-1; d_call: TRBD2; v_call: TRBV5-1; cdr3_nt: TGCGCCAGCAGCCCTAACGGGGGGGCCATGGATGAGCAGTTCTTC; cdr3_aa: CASSPNGGAMDEQFF
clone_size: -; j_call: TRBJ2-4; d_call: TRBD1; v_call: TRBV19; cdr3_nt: TGTGCCAGTAGTCCCGGGACAGGGACATCAGCCAACTTC; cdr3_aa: CASSPGTGTSANF
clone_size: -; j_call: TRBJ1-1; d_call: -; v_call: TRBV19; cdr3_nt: TGTGCCAGTAGTATCCGGGTCAACACTGAAGCTTTCTTT; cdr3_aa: CASSIRVNTEAFF
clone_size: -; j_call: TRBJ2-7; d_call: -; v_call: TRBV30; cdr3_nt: TGTGCCTGGAGCTGGGGGAGAGATAACGAGCAGTACTTC; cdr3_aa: CAWSWGRDNEQYF
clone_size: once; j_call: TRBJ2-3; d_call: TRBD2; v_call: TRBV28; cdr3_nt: TGTGCCAGCAGTGAACCGACTAGCGGTAGCACAGATACGCAGTATTTT; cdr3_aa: CASSEPTSGSTDTQYF
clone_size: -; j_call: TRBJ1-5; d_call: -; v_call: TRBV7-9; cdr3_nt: TGTGCCAGCAGCTCGACAGGACGCAATCAGCCCCAGCATTTT; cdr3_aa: CASSSTGRNQPQHF
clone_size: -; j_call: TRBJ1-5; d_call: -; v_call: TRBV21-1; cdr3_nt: TGTGCCAGCTCTAGCAATCAGCCCCAGCATTTT; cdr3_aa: CASSSNQPQHF
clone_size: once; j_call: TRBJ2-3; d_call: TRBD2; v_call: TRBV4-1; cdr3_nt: TGCGCCAGCAGCCCTGGGACTAGCGGAAGCACAGATACGCAGTATTTT; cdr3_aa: CASSPGTSGSTDTQYF
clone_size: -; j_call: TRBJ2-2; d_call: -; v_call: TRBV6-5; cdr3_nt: TGTGCCAGCAAACGGTTGCCCGGGGAGCTGTTTTTT; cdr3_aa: CASKRLPGELFF
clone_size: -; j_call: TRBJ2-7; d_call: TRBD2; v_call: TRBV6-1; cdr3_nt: TGTGCCAGCAGTGAAGCAGGCGGGAGTTCCCCCTACGAGCAGTACTTC; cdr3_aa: CASSEAGGSSPYEQYF
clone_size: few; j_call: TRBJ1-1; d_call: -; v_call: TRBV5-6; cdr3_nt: TGTGCCAGCAGCTTGGGGGGGTTCGGGACTGAAGCTTTCTTT; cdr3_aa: CASSLGGFGTEAFF
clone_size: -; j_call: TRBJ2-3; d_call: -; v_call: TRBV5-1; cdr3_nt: TGCGCCAGCAGCTCGGGACCCGCCCTAGGTACGCAGTATTTT; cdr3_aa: CASSSGPALGTQYF
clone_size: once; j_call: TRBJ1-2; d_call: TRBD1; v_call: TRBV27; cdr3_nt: TGTGCCAGCAGTTCCATAACAGGGGGCTATGGCTACACCTTC; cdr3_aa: CASSSITGGYGYTF
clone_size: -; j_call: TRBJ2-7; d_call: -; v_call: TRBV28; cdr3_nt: TGTGCCAGCAGAGGGGGGCTAGCGGAGGCCTACGAGCAGTACTTC; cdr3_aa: CASRGGLAEAYEQYF
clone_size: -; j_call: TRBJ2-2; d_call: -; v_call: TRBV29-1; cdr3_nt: TGCAGCGTTGAATGGCAGGGGGGGAACACCGGGGAGCTGTTTTTT; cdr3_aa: CSVEWQGGNTGELFF